Each of the 7 T cell receptor beta chains below was sequenced from the same sample in a study of blood T cell repertoires in COVID-19. The assay was immunoSEQ multiplex PCR, and TCRdb's table has in-frame clones only and misses some. The sample holds about 150,000 clones; 80% to 90% are singletons and the top ten take 7% to 10%. The specimen sequenced was peripheral blood. The receptor set was obtained from a woman aged 55-70 years with COVID-19, enrolled during active disease.

This chain joins TRBV15 and TRBJ1-2; D gene unclear. The germline V and J ends were trimmed by 5 bases and 1 base, with 11 bases remaining between them. The germline gives CDR1 LNHNV, CDR2 YYDKDF (reference sequence). The CDR3 runs 14 residues. The CDR3 is CATSFRSHNYGYTF. The CDR3 coding sequence is TGTGCCACCAGCTTCCGCAGTCATAACTATGGCTACACCTTC.

This clone was observed a single time. This rearrangement joins TRBV6-5 to TRBJ1-3; D is perhaps TRBD1 (5 bases). The V end was cut by 6 bases, the J end by 1 base, with 10 bases between. Germline assignment: CDR1 MNHEY and CDR2 SVGAGI. The CDR3 totals 14 residues. The CDR3, as DNA: TGTGCCAGCAGAGGGGTGGGTTCTGGAAACACCATATATTTT. Its protein is CASRGVGSGNTIYF.

This chain uses TRBV11-2 with TRBJ2-7, with TRBD2 identical over 7 bases. V trimming: 4 bases; J trimming: 4 bases; junction bases outside the gene matches: 16. The CDR3 consists of 17 residues. CDR1 and CDR2 from the germline V gene are SGHAT and FQNNGV. DNA for the CDR3: TGTGCCAGCAGCTACCGGGGGACGGGAGGTGGAGGGTACGAGCAGTACTTC. Translating it yields CASSYRGTGGGGYEQYF. Supplemented by reference TRBV11-2 and TRBJ2-7, the full variable domain reads EAGVAQSPRYKIIEKRQSVAFWCNPISGHATLYWYQQILGQGPKLLIQFQNNGVVDDSQLPKDRFSAERLKGVDSTLKIQPAKLEDSAVYLCASSYRGTGGGGYEQYFGPGTRLTVT.

This clone was counted a single time. The chain is built from TRBV6-4 and TRBJ2-1; unclear D gene. The length of the CDR3 is 14 residues. V was clipped by 10 bases and J by 2 bases, with 15 bases between them. Germline loops: CDR1 MRHNA, CDR2 SNTAGT. Here the CDR3 reads CANPLRQAYNEQFF. CDR3 sequence (DNA): TGTGCCAACCCCCTGCGGCAAGCCTACAATGAGCAGTTCTTC.

This clone is a singleton in its sample. The V call is TRBV18, the J call TRBJ1-3; D remains unclear. The CDR3 covers 13 residues. The V gene's germline CDR1 is KGHSH and CDR2 LQKENI. Trimming pared 0 bases from V and 6 bases from J, leaving 6 bases between. The CDR3 bases are TGTGCCAGCTCACCACCGAGTATAAACACCATATATTTT. It translates to CASSPPSINTIYF. Filled out from reference TRBV18 and TRBJ1-3, the complete variable domain reads NAGVMQNPRHLVRRRGQEARLRCSPMKGHSHVYWYRQLPEEGLKFMVYLQKENIIDESGMPKERFSAEFPKEGPSILRIQQVVRGDSAAYFCASSPPSINTIYFGEGSWLTVV.

The genes are TRBV9 and TRBJ2-3; weak D call: TRBD2 (6 bases). Deletions cut 3 bases from V and 2 bases from J, with 13 bases between. This CDR3 is built from 15 residues. Germline V CDR1 and CDR2: SGDLS, YYNGEE. CDR3 sequence reads: CASSAGGTYTDTQYF. CDR3 bases: TGTGCCAGCAGCGCCGGGGGAACATACACAGATACGCAGTATTTT.

The chain has TRBV3-1 (or the pseudogene TRBV3-2) and TRBJ2-3; D is undetermined. The CDR3 spans 14 residues. The germline V gene has CDR1 LGHDT and CDR2 YNNKEL (reference sequence). Trimming stripped 0 bases from V and 0 bases from J, with 4 bases between. The CDR3 loop is CASSQDPSTDTQYF. DNA of the CDR3: TGTGCCAGCAGCCAAGATCCTAGCACAGATACGCAGTATTTT.